This T cell receptor (beta chain) came from a study of beta chain features in type 1 diabetes. Via the markers CD45RO/CCR7/CD25/CD127/CD95/CD27, stem cell-like memory, regulatory, central memory and naive CD4+ cells were sorted. This clone was seen more than once but under ten times. Its antigen is unidentified. CDR1 ENHRY and CDR2 SYGVKD come from the germline V gene. The CDR3 has 14 amino acids. Trimming took 4 bases from V and 5 from J, leaving 11 bases between them. Study findings and constraints: Among all four CD4+ subsets, Type 1 diabetes patients had TCRB CDR3s that were moderately but significantly shorter.

The whole isolated RNA underwent reverse transcription, so sequencing captured expressed TCRB transcripts. There were several million reads on average in the naive, central memory and regulatory T cell samples. Clones were read by immunoSEQ multiplex PCR, and TCRdb kept only the in-frame ones, dropping some. The sample includes some 240,000 clones, roughly 16% of them seen just once. The specimen sequenced was naive CD4+ T cells from blood. This clonotype originated in a man aged 25 to 40 with type 1 diabetes. The rearrangement joins TRBV10-3 to TRBJ1-4; perhaps TRBD1 as D (5 bases). The CDR3 region has the DNA TGTGCCATCAGTGCGGCAGGGCAAAATGAAAAACTGTTTTTT. This encodes CAISAAGQNEKLFF.